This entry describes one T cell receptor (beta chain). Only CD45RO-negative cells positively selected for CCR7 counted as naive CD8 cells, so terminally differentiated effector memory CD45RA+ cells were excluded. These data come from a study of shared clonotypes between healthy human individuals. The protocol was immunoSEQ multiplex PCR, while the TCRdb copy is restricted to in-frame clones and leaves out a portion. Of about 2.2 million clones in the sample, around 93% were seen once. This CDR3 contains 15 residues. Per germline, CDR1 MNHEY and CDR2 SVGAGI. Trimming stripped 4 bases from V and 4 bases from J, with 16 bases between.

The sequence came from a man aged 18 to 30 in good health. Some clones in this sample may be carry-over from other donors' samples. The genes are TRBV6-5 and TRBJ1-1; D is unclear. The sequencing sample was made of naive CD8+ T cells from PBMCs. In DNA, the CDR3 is TGTGCCAGCAGTTCGTCCGGGTCCGGGAGCACTGAAGCTTTCTTT. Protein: CASSSSGSGSTEAFF.